The 24 T cell receptor beta chains given below trace back to one sample, sequenced in a study of human T cells and chemical hapten exposure. TCRdb independently ran MiXCR on the RACE reads; one entry per CDR3 protein. The sample contains about 190,000 distinct CDR3 sequences, 24% of which appear only once. The sample's time point: patch test 3, about 24 weeks after DPC sensitization. Sample treatment: therapeutic diphenylcyclopropenone sensitization with weekly scalp DPC. The sample in question was whole blood, obtained in connection with sensitization to the hapten diphenylcyclopropenone (DPC). The receptors were gathered from a woman aged 35 to 49 with alopecia areata. Some clones in this sample may be carry-over from other donors' samples.

The rearrangement uses TRBV6-5 and TRBJ2-1, with D perhaps TRBD2 (6 bases). The CDR3 sequence is 15 residues long. Germline loops: CDR1 MNHEY, CDR2 SVGAGI. V was shortened by 2 bases and J by 5 bases, with 13 bases between the two germline ends. The CDR3 sequence is CASSYGGGTDNEQFF. The CDR3 bases are TGTGCCAGCAGTTACGGAGGAGGGACGGACAATGAGCAGTTCTTC.

This clonotype was seen a few times. The gene calls are TRBV27 and TRBJ2-5; the D gene is possibly TRBD2 (5 bases). The length of the CDR3 is 13 residues. Germline V lookup: CDR1 MNHEY, CDR2 SMNVEV (reference sequence). V gave up 5 bases and J gave up 5 bases, with 12 bases separating them. The CDR3 here is CASSLALDETQYF. The CDR3 DNA reads TGTGCCAGCAGTCTAGCCTTGGACGAGACCCAGTACTTC.

This clonotype appeared a few times. This chain connects TRBV28 to TRBJ2-7, with D unresolved. The CDR3 is made up of 12 amino acids. V lost 3 bases to trimming and J lost 6 bases, with 9 bases between them. Germline V lookup: CDR1 MDHEN, CDR2 SYDVKM. The CDR3 DNA reads as TGTGCCAGCAGTTTCCGAAGTAGCGAGCAGTACTTC. This translates into CASSFRSSEQYF.

This clonotype was picked up a small number of times. The gene calls are TRBV2 and TRBJ1-6; D uncertain. V shed 7 bases and J shed 6 bases, with 10 bases lying between them. The CDR3 runs to 13 residues. Looked up from germline, CDR1 is SNHLY and CDR2 is FYNNEI. Here the CDR3 DNA reads TGTGCCAGCACTCTGGACGGTAATTCACCCCTCCACTTT. It is translated as CASTLDGNSPLHF.

The sample holds a few counts of this clonotype. The chain recombines TRBV7-2 with TRBJ2-7; 10 bases agree with TRBD1. V trimming: 5 bases; J trimming: 6 bases; junction bases outside the gene matches: 10. The germline V gene has CDR1 SGHTA and CDR2 FQGNSA. CDR3 length: 15 residues. CDR3 in DNA: TGTGCCAGCAGCCCGTCCGGGACAGGGGCATCCGAGCAGTACTTC. This sequence encodes CASSPSGTGASEQYF.

This chain joins TRBV7-2 and TRBJ1-2, with a possible D match to TRBD1 (6 bases). Germline-derived CDR1 and CDR2 are SGHTA and FQGNSA. The length of the CDR3 is 14 residues. V gave up 5 bases and J gave up 8 bases, with 18 bases separating them. The CDR3 spells CASSLNLRGGGYTF. In DNA form, the CDR3 reads TGTGCCAGCAGCCTCAATTTGAGGGGGGGAGGCTACACCTTC.

The chain employs TRBV30 and TRBJ1-1; tentatively, D is TRBD1 (5 bases). The CDR3 has 15 residues. Trimming pared 3 bases from V and 7 bases from J, leaving 21 bases between. Germline assignment: CDR1 GTSNPN and CDR2 SVGIG (reference sequence). The CDR3 bases are TGTGCCTGGAGAAGGCCCGGGGGGAGCTCTTATGAAGCTTTCTTT. It encodes CAWRRPGGSSYEAFF.

The DNA of the CDR3 is TGTGCCAGCAGTTTAGATGAGATCGGGGAGCTGTTTTTT. It specifies CASSLDEIGELFF. The chain joins TRBV12-3 or TRBV12-4 to TRBJ2-2; D remains unclear. The CDR3 length is 13 residues. V was clipped by 1 base and J by 7 bases, with 7 bases between them.

This clonotype was seen a handful of times. The chain employs TRBV24-1 and TRBJ2-1; 7 positions match TRBD1. Germline trimming cut 4 bases from V and 4 bases from J; bases unmatched to any gene: 12. Germline V lookup: CDR1 KGHDR, CDR2 SFDVKD. The CDR3 runs to 17 residues. DNA for the CDR3: TGTGCCACCAGTGACAACGACAGGGCCTCCCAATACAATGAGCAGTTCTTC. Translation gives CATSDNDRASQYNEQFF.

This chain links TRBV10-3 with TRBJ1-5, with D possibly TRBD1 on 5 matching bases. The V gene's germline CDR1 is ENHRY and CDR2 SYGVKD. V dropped 4 bases and J dropped 1 base, with 11 bases sitting between them. This CDR3 region has 15 residues. This CDR3 is CAISGSRESNQPQHF. CDR3 DNA: TGTGCCATCAGTGGGAGCAGGGAAAGCAATCAGCCCCAGCATTTT.

This clonotype has more than one count but fewer than ten. The chain uses TRBV27 and TRBJ2-7, with a weak D call TRBD2 (5 bases). The V end lost 3 bases, the J end lost 2 bases, and 11 bases lay between the germline ends. The germline CDR1 and CDR2 sequences are MNHEY and SMNVEV (reference sequence). CDR3 size: 14 residues. This CDR3 reads CASSFSGMAYEQYF. In DNA, the CDR3 is TGTGCCAGCAGTTTTTCGGGGATGGCCTACGAGCAGTACTTC.

The sample holds many counts of this clonotype. This sequence joins TRBV20-1 and TRBJ2-7, with D unresolved. The CDR3 covers 13 residues. Looked up from germline, CDR1 is DFQATT and CDR2 is SNEGSKA (reference sequence). Trimming left V 3 bases short and J 0 bases short, with 9 bases between. CDR3 amino acids: CSASSQASYEQYF. The CDR3 DNA is TGCAGTGCTAGTTCTCAGGCCTCCTACGAGCAGTACTTC.

The chain couples TRBV3-1 to TRBJ2-2, with D unclear. CDR3 length: 11 amino acids. Germline V gene data show CDR1 as LGHDT and CDR2 as YNNKEL (reference sequence). With 3 bases removed from V and 14 bases from J, the gap between germline ends came to 10 bases. CDR3 in DNA: TGTGCCAGCAGCCATGGGGAACGACTGTTTTTT. This codes for CASSHGERLFF.

The rearrangement joins TRBV2 to TRBJ2-2; 7 bases are shared with TRBD1. The CDR3 has 15 amino acids. Per germline, CDR1 SNHLY and CDR2 FYNNEI. Unmatched junction bases numbered 3, after V lost 4 bases and J lost 1 base. CDR3 amino acids: CASSAGQLNTGELFF. CDR3 nucleotide sequence: TGTGCCAGCAGTGCGGGACAGTTGAACACCGGGGAGCTGTTTTTT.

V is TRBV6-5 and J is TRBJ2-1; D unresolved. Trimming cost V 0 bases and J 0 bases, with 9 bases left between them. The germline gives CDR1 MNHEY, CDR2 SVGAGI. The CDR3 sequence is 16 residues long. CDR3 nucleotide sequence: TGTGCCAGCAGTTACTCTACCGCCCGCTCCTACAATGAGCAGTTCTTC. Translated, it gives CASSYSTARSYNEQFF.

The DNA for the CDR3 is TGTGCCAGCAGCCTGCGGATGAACACTGAAGCTTTCTTT. Its protein is CASSLRMNTEAFF. The V gene is TRBV7-9, the J gene TRBJ1-1; D is undetermined. CDR1 and CDR2 (germline): SEHNR, FQNEAQ (reference sequence). V lost 5 bases and J lost 0, with 7 bases in between. CDR3 length equals 13 residues.

This clonotype was counted at least ten times. V and J are TRBV5-4 and TRBJ1-1; no reliable D call. V was cut by 0 bases and J by 4 bases, with 4 bases left in between. Germline-derived CDR1 and CDR2 are SGHNT and YYREEE (reference sequence). The CDR3 runs to 12 residues. The CDR3 nucleotides read TGTGCCAGCAGCTTGGGTAGCACTGAAGCTTTCTTT. It is translated as CASSLGSTEAFF.

This clonotype was found a few times. This rearrangement joins TRBV28 to TRBJ1-1; D is unresolved. V lost 2 bases and J 3 bases, leaving 10 bases between the germline ends. This CDR3 is built from 14 residues. The germline CDR1 and CDR2 sequences are MDHEN and SYDVKM. The CDR3 reads CASSLGNVDTEAFF. The DNA of the CDR3 is TGTGCCAGCAGTTTAGGGAATGTCGACACTGAAGCTTTCTTT. The full variable domain, completed using reference TRBV28 and TRBJ1-1, is DVKVTQSSRYLVKRTGEKVFLECVQDMDHENMFWYRQDPGLGLRLIYFSYDVKMKEKGDIPEGYSVSREKKERFSLILESASTNQTSMYLCASSLGNVDTEAFFGQGTRLTVV.

The J gene is TRBJ2-5, the V gene TRBV12-3 or TRBV12-4; D gene ambiguous. The CDR3 runs 14 residues. Trimming pared 2 bases from V and 0 bases from J, leaving 7 bases between. This CDR3 is CASSLRTNQETQYF. As DNA, the CDR3 is TGTGCCAGCAGTTTACGGACGAACCAAGAGACCCAGTACTTC.

This chain links TRBV6-2 or TRBV6-3 with TRBJ2-7; D is unclear. This CDR3 contains 11 residues. The germline V gene has CDR1 MNHEY and CDR2 SVGEGT. Trimming took off 8 bases at V and 3 bases at J, with 8 bases between the two ends. CDR3 sequence (DNA): TGTGCCAGCCGCTACTACTACGAGCAGTACTTC. It yields the protein CASRYYYEQYF.

V usage is TRBV6-6 and J usage is TRBJ2-1; possible D gene TRBD2, 6 bases. This CDR3 region has 15 residues. V was clipped by 5 bases and J by 2 bases, with 13 bases between them. Germline V gene lookup returns CDR1 MNHNY and CDR2 SVGAGI (reference sequence). As DNA, the CDR3 is TGTGCCAGCAGTACCCAGCGGGCACCCTACAATGAGCAGTTCTTC. This sequence encodes CASSTQRAPYNEQFF.

The DNA for the CDR3 is TGTGCCAGCAATCCATCTGGGGCCAACGTCCTGACTTTC. Its protein product is CASNPSGANVLTF. This rearrangement joins TRBV7-9 to TRBJ2-6; no reliable D call. From germline, CDR1 is SEHNR and CDR2 FQNEAQ (reference sequence). This CDR3 is 13 amino acids long. The ends were cut back, 7 bases at V and 1 base at J, with 5 bases in the middle.

The chain carries TRBV7-9 and TRBJ1-6; D gene unclear. The V end lost 6 bases, the J end lost 6 bases, and 12 bases lay between the germline ends. CDR3 length equals 14 residues. Per the germline V gene, CDR1 is SEHNR and CDR2 is FQNEAQ (reference sequence). CDR3 nucleotide sequence: TGTGCCAGCAGTATAATGGGATCTAATTCACCCCTCCACTTT. It translates to CASSIMGSNSPLHF.

This clonotype was counted between two and nine times. The chain carries TRBV6-6 and TRBJ2-3; TRBD2 agrees at 8 bases. This CDR3 has 13 residues. The V gene end was trimmed by 8 bases and the J gene end by 1 base; junction bases not matched to a gene: 2. Germline CDR1 MNHNY, CDR2 SVGAGI (reference sequence). The CDR3 spells CASQLAGTDTQYF. The CDR3 coding sequence is TGTGCCAGCCAACTAGCGGGCACAGATACGCAGTATTTT.